Shown below are 6 T cell receptor beta chains from a single sample sequenced in a study of lymphopenia after photon versus proton radiotherapy. Profiling relied on immunoSEQ multiplex PCR, and the TCRdb table lists in-frame clones only, not all of them. This table has 52,000 or so clones, roughly 90% appearing once. Sequenced here: peripheral blood, sampled from a patient treated with photon-based radiotherapy. The receptors stem from a woman in her 40s with cholangiocarcinoma.

This chain connects TRBV5-5 to TRBJ2-7; 10 bases line up with TRBD2. Germline V gene sequence: CDR1 SGHKS, CDR2 YYEKEE (reference sequence). The junction had 9 bases not matched to a gene; V was cut back by 4 bases and J by 5 bases. The CDR3 runs 15 residues. The CDR3 sequence is CASSRTLAGVHEQYF. The CDR3 DNA sequence: TGTGCCAGCAGCCGAACCCTAGCGGGAGTACACGAGCAGTACTTC.

This rearrangement joins TRBV4-1 to TRBJ1-2, with no clear D. Germline V CDR1 and CDR2: MGHRA, YSYEKL. The V end was cut by 0 bases, the J end by 2 bases, with 13 bases between. The CDR3 runs to 16 residues. CDR3 protein: CASSQDGRLWNYGYTF. In nucleotides, the CDR3 is TGCGCCAGCAGCCAAGATGGACGACTGTGGAACTATGGCTACACCTTC.

V gene TRBV11-2 combines with J gene TRBJ2-1; TRBD2 is a possible D gene (5 bases). The CDR3 sequence is 13 residues long. Germline CDR1 is SGHAT and CDR2 is FQNNGV. The V gene lost 5 bases and the J gene lost 8 bases, with 13 bases spanning the gap. The CDR3 sequence: CASSRTAGDEQFF. The CDR3 DNA is TGTGCCAGCAGCCGAACCGCGGGCGATGAGCAGTTCTTC.

The V call is TRBV6-5, the J call TRBJ1-1; 7 bases match TRBD1. The germline V gene has CDR1 MNHEY and CDR2 SVGAGI. The CDR3 has 14 residues. After removal of 5 bases from V and 1 base from J, the junction contained 4 bases not matched to a gene. The CDR3 spells CASSAGQRNTEAFF. DNA of the CDR3: TGTGCCAGCAGTGCGGGACAGAGGAACACTGAAGCTTTCTTT.

The chain links TRBV19 to TRBJ1-6, with 9 bases that match TRBD1. Looked up from germline, CDR1 is LNHDA and CDR2 is SQIVND (reference sequence). This CDR3 contains 19 residues. J lost 9 bases, V lost 6 bases, and 21 bases had no gene match. In nucleotides, the CDR3 is TGTGCCAGTAGCCGCGGAGCTGACAGGGGGTCGGCGTTTGGTTCACCCCTCCACTTT. Its translation: CASSRGADRGSAFGSPLHF. Filled out from reference TRBV19 and TRBJ1-6, the complete variable domain reads DGGITQSPKYLFRKEGQNVTLSCEQNLNHDAMYWYRQDPGQGLRLIYYSQIVNDFQKGDIAEGYSVSREKKESFPLTVTSAQKNPTAFYLCASSRGADRGSAFGSPLHFGNGTRLTVT.

This rearrangement joins TRBV5-1 to TRBJ2-1; D might be TRBD2 (5 bases). The germline CDR1 and CDR2 sequences are SGHRS and YFSETQ. The length of the CDR3 is 14 residues. Trimming shortened V by 3 bases and J by 0 bases, and 7 bases separated the two germline ends. CDR3 residues: CASSSGSSYNEQFF. For the CDR3, the DNA is TGCGCCAGCAGCTCGGGGAGCTCCTACAATGAGCAGTTCTTC.